Below, 22 T cell receptor beta chains from the same sample are listed, as sequenced in a study of cytotoxic CD8 clonotypes in ibrutinib-treated CLL. The protocol was immunoSEQ multiplex PCR, while the TCRdb copy is restricted to in-frame clones and leaves out a portion. The sample has about 160,000 clones, about four fifths seen once. The sequencing used PBMCs, collected after 24 months of ibrutinib treatment. The receptors originated from a human donor with chronic lymphocytic leukemia.

This chain connects TRBV7-9 to TRBJ1-4; weak D call: TRBD1 (6 bases). Germline values: CDR1 SEHNR, CDR2 FQNEAQ (reference sequence). This CDR3 is built from 15 residues. V lost 3 bases, J lost 5 bases, and 13 bases lay in between. The CDR3 is CASSLGHRINEKLFF. The CDR3 bases are TGTGCCAGCAGCTTGGGACACCGAATAAATGAAAAACTGTTTTTT. The whole variable domain, filled in from reference TRBV7-9 and TRBJ1-4, reads DTGVSQNPRHKITKRGQNVTFRCDPISEHNRLYWYRQTLGQGPEFLTYFQNEAQLEKSRLLSDRFSAERPKGSFSTLEIQRTEQGDSAMYLCASSLGHRINEKLFFGSGTQLSVL.

This clone was detected only a few times. V and J are TRBV28 and TRBJ1-2; D perhaps matches TRBD1 (6 bases). The length of the CDR3 is 13 residues. The V end was cut by 7 bases, the J end by 4 bases, with 13 bases between. Germline V gene lookup returns CDR1 MDHEN and CDR2 SYDVKM. The CDR3 reads CASITGFSYGYTF. CDR3 in DNA: TGTGCCAGCATAACAGGGTTTAGCTATGGCTACACCTTC.

The chain combines TRBV28 with TRBJ1-2; D is possibly TRBD1 (6 bases). Germline V gene data show CDR1 as MDHEN and CDR2 as SYDVKM. The CDR3 is 13 residues long. V lost 2 bases and J 2 bases, leaving 6 bases between the germline ends. CDR3 protein: CASSLQGNYGYTF. The CDR3 nucleotides are TGTGCCAGCAGTTTACAGGGGAACTATGGCTACACCTTC.

The V gene is TRBV28, the J gene TRBJ1-2; 7 bases are a match to TRBD1. V trimming: 2 bases; J trimming: 4 bases; junction bases outside the gene matches: 10. The CDR3 is 16 residues long. Germline assignment: CDR1 MDHEN and CDR2 SYDVKM. CDR3 in amino acids: CASSLRRGGVGYGYTF. The CDR3 bases are TGTGCCAGCAGTTTACGCAGGGGGGGAGTAGGCTATGGCTACACCTTC.

The chain combines TRBV5-4 with TRBJ2-7; possibly TRBD1 for D (5 bases). This CDR3 has 14 residues. Germline CDR1 and CDR2: SGHNT and YYREEE (reference sequence). Trimming stripped 4 bases from V and 7 bases from J, with 18 bases between. CDR3 in DNA: TGTGCCAGCAGCGTGGACCAGGGTACTCGAGAGCAGTACTTC. Protein product: CASSVDQGTREQYF.

The chain combines TRBV7-9 with TRBJ2-6; a weak D match, TRBD2 (7 bases). V lost 7 bases and J 1 base, leaving 23 bases between the germline ends. Germline V gene sequence: CDR1 SEHNR, CDR2 FQNEAQ (reference sequence). CDR3 length equals 19 residues. In DNA, the CDR3 is TGTGCCAGCACGCCAGTACTAACGGGGGGCGCGTCTGGGGCCAACGTCCTGACTTTC. Translation: CASTPVLTGGASGANVLTF.

This chain connects TRBV6-6 to TRBJ2-5; the D gene is possibly TRBD2 (6 bases). This CDR3 has 13 residues. Germline CDR1 MNHNY, CDR2 SVGAGI (reference sequence). Trimming took off 5 bases at V and 7 bases at J, with 14 bases between the two ends. CDR3 sequence reads: CASSTARGWTQYF. The CDR3 region has the DNA TGTGCCAGCAGTACTGCCCGGGGGTGGACCCAGTACTTC.

The rearrangement uses TRBV5-1 and TRBJ2-3; 9 nucleotides match TRBD1. CDR3 length: 15 residues. The ends lost 5 bases at V and 14 bases at J; junction bases unmatched: 18. Germline V gene sequence: CDR1 SGHRS, CDR2 YFSETQ. The DNA of the CDR3 is TGCGCCAGCAGTTCCGCCGGGACAGGGTCAGGTTCGTGGTATTTT. It encodes CASSSAGTGSGSWYF.

J is TRBJ2-7 and V is TRBV28, with no clear D. The V and J ends lost 3 bases and 2 bases respectively, with 8 bases between them. CDR3 length equals 13 residues. The germline gives CDR1 MDHEN, CDR2 SYDVKM. The CDR3: CASSLALPYEQYF. CDR3 nucleotides: TGTGCCAGCAGTTTGGCTCTTCCCTACGAGCAGTACTTC.

The chain has TRBV29-1 and TRBJ1-5; D call uncertain. V lost 4 bases and J 3 bases, leaving 13 bases between the germline ends. Germline assignment: CDR1 SQVTM and CDR2 ANQGSEA. The CDR3 length is 14 residues. The CDR3 region has the DNA TGCAGCGTTGTTGGCCAAGGATACAATCAGCCCCAGCATTTT. Translated, it gives CSVVGQGYNQPQHF. Filled out from reference TRBV29-1 and TRBJ1-5, the complete variable domain reads SAVISQKPSRDICQRGTSLTIQCQVDSQVTMMFWYRQQPGQSLTLIATANQGSEATYESGFVIDKFPISRPNLTFSTLTVSNMSPEDSSIYLCSVVGQGYNQPQHFGDGTRLSIL.

V gene TRBV19 combines with J gene TRBJ1-5; a possible D gene is TRBD1 (5 bases). The V end lost 6 bases, the J end lost 9 bases, and 18 bases lay between the germline ends. CDR3 length equals 14 residues. CDR1 is LNHDA, CDR2 SQIVND, per germline (reference sequence). CDR3 region: CASRHSTGLLPQHF. CDR3 DNA: TGTGCCAGTAGACACTCGACGGGACTATTGCCCCAGCATTTT.

The chain combines TRBV7-9 with TRBJ2-1; tentatively, D is TRBD2 (5 bases). V shed 4 bases and J shed 1 base, with 8 bases lying between them. CDR3 size: 14 residues. In germline, CDR1 is SEHNR, CDR2 FQNEAQ (reference sequence). CDR3 DNA sequence: TGTGCCAGCAGCTCGGGCGGGTCCTACAATGAGCAGTTCTTC. The encoded protein is CASSSGGSYNEQFF.

The V call is TRBV29-1, the J call TRBJ2-7; TRBD2 matches 11 bases. Unmatched junction bases numbered 7, after V lost 1 base and J lost 2 bases. Germline V gene data show CDR1 as SQVTM and CDR2 as ANQGSEA. The CDR3 covers 16 residues. The CDR3 protein is CSVEGLAGLGTYEQYF. CDR3 coding DNA: TGCAGCGTTGAAGGACTAGCGGGACTAGGGACCTACGAGCAGTACTTC.

J is TRBJ2-1 and V is TRBV9; tentatively, D is TRBD2 (6 bases). The CDR3 totals 15 residues. V was pared by 1 base and J by 6 bases, with 14 bases between. Per germline, CDR1 SGDLS and CDR2 YYNGEE. In DNA, the CDR3 is TGTGCCAGCAGCGTACCGGGAGTCCGGTCCAATGAGCAGTTCTTC. Residues: CASSVPGVRSNEQFF.

V and J are TRBV2 and TRBJ2-3, with no clear D. The V and J ends lost 2 bases and 5 bases respectively, with 2 bases between them. The CDR3 spans 11 residues. The germline CDR1 and CDR2 sequences are SNHLY and FYNNEI. As DNA, the CDR3 is TGTGCCAGCAGTGAACTAGATACGCAGTATTTT. This gives the protein CASSELDTQYF.

The V call is TRBV15, the J call TRBJ2-7, with D perhaps TRBD2 (6 bases). Germline lookup yields CDR1 LNHNV and CDR2 YYDKDF (reference sequence). Trimming cost V 5 bases and J 0 bases, with 14 bases left between them. This CDR3 is built from 15 residues. Here the CDR3 reads CATSAGTESSYEQYF. In DNA, the CDR3 is TGTGCCACCAGCGCCGGGACTGAGAGCTCCTACGAGCAGTACTTC.

This clone was detected a few times. This chain links TRBV5-6 with TRBJ2-7, with a possible D match to TRBD1 (5 bases). The CDR3 consists of 12 residues. V was trimmed by 1 base and J by 5 bases, leaving 7 bases between them. Germline V lookup: CDR1 SGHDT, CDR2 YYEEEE. In nucleotides, the CDR3 is TGTGCCAGCAGCTTGAGGGGCGACGAGCAGTACTTC. Encoded protein: CASSLRGDEQYF. The variable domain in full, completed from reference TRBV5-6 and TRBJ2-7, reads DAGVTQSPTHLIKTRGQQVTLRCSPKSGHDTVSWYQQALGQGPQFIFQYYEEEERQRGNFPDRFSGHQFPNYSSELNVNALLLGDSALYLCASSLRGDEQYFGPGTRLTVT.

This clone was detected only once. The gene calls are TRBV4-2 and TRBJ2-1; 14 positions match TRBD2. The V segment lost 4 bases and the J segment 1 base; nucleotides outside the gene matches: 6. This CDR3 has 18 residues. Germline values: CDR1 LGHNA, CDR2 YNFKEQ. DNA for the CDR3: TGTGCCAGCAGCCCTCGGACTAGCGGGGGGCAATCCTACAATGAGCAGTTCTTC. Protein sequence: CASSPRTSGGQSYNEQFF.

J is TRBJ2-3 and V is TRBV28, with D unresolved. V lost 2 bases to trimming and J lost 1 base, with 10 bases between them. The CDR3 runs 15 residues. Germline assignment: CDR1 MDHEN and CDR2 SYDVKM. The CDR3 region is CASSLLGKGTDTQYF. In DNA, the CDR3 is TGTGCCAGCAGTTTACTAGGGAAGGGCACAGATACGCAGTATTTT. The whole variable domain, remainder taken from reference TRBV28 and TRBJ2-3, is DVKVTQSSRYLVKRTGEKVFLECVQDMDHENMFWYRQDPGLGLRLIYFSYDVKMKEKGDIPEGYSVSREKKERFSLILESASTNQTSMYLCASSLLGKGTDTQYFGPGTRLTVL.

The chain recombines TRBV2 with TRBJ2-1, with 10 bases lining up with TRBD1. The J segment lost 10 bases and the V segment lost 8 bases, leaving 11 bases of the junction unmatched. The germline gives CDR1 SNHLY, CDR2 FYNNEI. The CDR3 contains 14 residues. DNA for the CDR3: TGTGCCAGCTGTTGGACAGGGGGACCAGCGGAGCAGTTCTTC. It yields the protein CASCWTGGPAEQFF.

The CDR3 DNA sequence: TGTGCCAGCAGCTTGCTCTTGGCGGGGGGCTCTGATACGCAGTATTTT. Protein product: CASSLLLAGGSDTQYF. The chain combines TRBV7-9 with TRBJ2-3, with 8 bases identical to TRBD2. From germline, CDR1 is SEHNR and CDR2 FQNEAQ (reference sequence). This CDR3 spans 16 amino acids. V gave up 3 bases and J gave up 6 bases; unmatched junction bases: 11.

This chain joins TRBV9 and TRBJ1-1, with unresolved D. Germline loops: CDR1 SGDLS, CDR2 YYNGEE. The CDR3 is made up of 15 amino acids. Trimming shortened V by 0 bases and J by 0 bases, and 9 bases separated the two germline ends. The CDR3 sequence: CASSVGGGLNTEAFF. In DNA form, the CDR3 reads TGTGCCAGCAGCGTAGGGGGAGGGTTGAACACTGAAGCTTTCTTT.